Listed below are T cell receptor beta chains from one sample, sequenced in a study of blood T cells in healthy people across ages. TCRdb reprocessed the 5' RACE reads with MiXCR, giving one entry per CDR3 protein. The sample lists about 1.8 million distinct CDR3 sequences; around half were seen once. The sequencing sample was made of blood. The receptors shown here come from a woman between 40 and 55 years old in good health. The CDR3 runs from the conserved cysteine through the conserved F or W. Each record gives: V gene, J gene, D gene, clone size, CDR3 protein, CDR3 DNA. A D gene is named only where the DNA matches it firmly. Clone size is stated in some rows and not others, as once, few, many or a class when expanded.

>TRBV7-2|TRBJ2-7|-|-
CASSLKRTGEQYF
TGTGCCAGCAGCTTAAAGAGGACCGGCGAGCAGTACTTC
>TRBV7-2|TRBJ2-3|-|-
CASSLVAGSRVQPDTQYF
TGTGCCAGCAGCTTAGTGGCTGGGTCCCGGGTCCAGCCAGATACGCAGTATTTT
>TRBV20-1|TRBJ1-5|TRBD1|-
CSAHFTGTGLSNQPQHF
TGCAGTGCTCACTTCACCGGGACAGGACTTAGCAATCAGCCCCAGCATTTT
>TRBV9|TRBJ2-7|-|-
CASSPLRQPEAEQYF
TGTGCCAGCAGCCCCCTCCGGCAGCCGGAAGCCGAGCAGTACTTC
>TRBV12-3/TRBV12-4|TRBJ2-5|-|-
CATTTQETQYF
TGTGCCACCACGACCCAAGAGACCCAGTACTTC
>TRBV27|TRBJ1-5|-|-
CASTQANQPQHF
TGTGCCAGCACGCAGGCGAATCAGCCCCAGCATTTT
>TRBV10-1|TRBJ2-4|-|few
CASYGRLSAKNIQYF
TGCGCCAGCTATGGACGTCTGTCAGCCAAAAACATTCAGTACTTC
>TRBV9|TRBJ2-1|-|once
CASSGPPRGSSYNEQFF
TGTGCCAGCAGCGGACCCCCCCGGGGTAGCTCCTACAATGAGCAGTTCTTC
>TRBV7-9|TRBJ2-5|TRBD2|few
CASSSGLAGSRQETQYF
TGTGCCAGCAGCTCGGGACTAGCGGGGAGTCGGCAAGAGACCCAGTACTTC
>TRBV7-9|TRBJ1-1|-|-
CASSSETANTEAFF
TGTGCCAGCAGCTCCGAGACAGCCAACACTGAAGCTTTCTTT
>TRBV12-3/TRBV12-4|TRBJ2-6|-|-
CASSLRQGDSNVLTF
TGTGCCAGCAGTTTAAGGCAGGGGGACTCCAACGTCCTGACTTTC